Listed below are T cell receptor beta chains from one sample, sequenced in a study of T cells after posttransplantation cyclophosphamide. TCRdb's copy holds only in-frame clones and misses some; the assay was immunoSEQ multiplex PCR. This table holds approximately 41,000 clones with no singletons; the top ten claim roughly 2.5%. The sample consisted of PBMCs. The receptor source for this set is a man over 45 in good health, CMV-negative, and a related stem cell transplant donor. Each CDR3 is given with its conserved first and last residue. D genes are given only for firm matches. Size is stated for part of the rows, as once, few or many counts, or as a class when the clone is expanded.

D: TRBD2
V: TRBV11-3
size: many
J: TRBJ2-2
CDR3: CASRTSGNPGELFF
DNA: TGTGCCAGCAGAACTAGCGGGAACCCCGGGGAGCTGTTTTTT

D: TRBD1
V: TRBV14
size: many
J: TRBJ2-1
CDR3: CASSQPGQGRNEQFF
DNA: TGTGCCAGCAGCCAACCGGGACAGGGTCGCAATGAGCAGTTCTTC

D: -
V: TRBV27
size: few
J: TRBJ2-5
CDR3: CASSPKMGGETQYF
DNA: TGTGCCAGCAGTCCTAAGATGGGGGGAGAGACCCAGTACTTC

D: -
V: TRBV7-2
size: many
J: TRBJ2-1
CDR3: CASGRSGNNEQFF
DNA: TGTGCCAGCGGCCGTAGCGGCAACAATGAGCAGTTCTTC

D: TRBD1
V: TRBV5-4
size: many
J: TRBJ1-1
CDR3: CASRHSTGVTEAFF
DNA: TGTGCCAGCAGACACTCGACAGGGGTGACTGAAGCTTTCTTT

D: -
V: TRBV15
size: many
J: TRBJ1-1
CDR3: CATSRRGFGNTEAFF
DNA: TGTGCCACCAGCAGAAGGGGCTTTGGGAACACTGAAGCTTTCTTT

D: -
V: TRBV21-1
size: many
J: TRBJ1-1
CDR3: CASRMKRRGRAGRGTEAFF
DNA: TGTGCCAGCAGAATGAAACGAAGGGGGAGGGCCGGACGGGGCACTGAAGCTTTCTTT

D: TRBD1
V: TRBV6-1
size: many
J: TRBJ1-3
CDR3: CASEGQVNSGNTIYF
DNA: TGTGCCAGCGAAGGACAGGTTAATTCTGGAAACACCATATATTTT

D: -
V: TRBV11-2
size: many
J: TRBJ1-1
CDR3: CASSQERTEAFF
DNA: TGTGCCAGCAGCCAAGAGCGGACTGAAGCTTTCTTT

D: -
V: TRBV7-8
size: many
J: TRBJ1-2
CDR3: CASSLGLGGTNYGYTF
DNA: TGTGCCAGCAGCTTAGGGTTAGGGGGTACTAACTATGGCTACACCTTC

D: TRBD2
V: TRBV12-5
size: many
J: TRBJ2-1
CDR3: CASGLVLVRGGRDEQFF
DNA: TGTGCTAGTGGTTTGGTATTGGTGCGGGGGGGCCGGGATGAGCAGTTCTTC

D: -
V: TRBV4-1
size: many
J: TRBJ2-7
CDR3: CASSQAGSTYEQYF
DNA: TGCGCCAGCAGCCAAGCCGGGTCCACCTACGAGCAGTACTTC

D: -
V: TRBV4-2
size: many
J: TRBJ1-1
CDR3: CASSQDGAFEAFF
DNA: TGTGCCAGCAGCCAAGATGGAGCGTTTGAAGCTTTCTTT

D: TRBD1
V: TRBV30
size: many
J: TRBJ1-5
CDR3: CAWNPQGPVSNQPQHF
DNA: TGTGCCTGGAACCCACAGGGGCCTGTTAGCAATCAGCCCCAGCATTTT

D: -
V: TRBV29-1
size: many
J: TRBJ1-5
CDR3: CSVVWGPNQPQHF
DNA: TGCAGCGTTGTTTGGGGGCCCAATCAGCCCCAGCATTTT

D: TRBD1
V: TRBV9
size: -
J: TRBJ2-3
CDR3: CASQPGGDTDTQYF
DNA: TGTGCCAGCCAACCAGGGGGCGACACAGATACGCAGTATTTT

D: -
V: TRBV4-1
size: few
J: TRBJ2-7
CDR3: CASSQVGTMYEQYF
DNA: TGCGCCAGCAGCCAAGTCGGGACAATGTACGAGCAGTACTTC

D: -
V: TRBV5-1
size: many
J: TRBJ2-2
CDR3: CASSLRSQGNTGELFF
DNA: TGCGCCAGCAGCTTGAGGTCTCAGGGAAACACCGGGGAGCTGTTTTTT

D: -
V: TRBV19
size: many
J: TRBJ1-5
CDR3: CASLTGNFNQPQHF
DNA: TGTGCCAGTCTAACAGGGAACTTCAATCAGCCCCAGCATTTT

D: -
V: TRBV27
size: few
J: TRBJ2-5
CDR3: CASSLRLQETQYF
DNA: TGTGCCAGCAGTTTACGGTTGCAAGAGACCCAGTACTTC

D: -
V: TRBV7-8
size: many
J: TRBJ2-7
CDR3: CASSLINRGEQYF
DNA: TGTGCCAGCAGCTTAATCAACCGCGGGGAGCAGTACTTC

D: TRBD1
V: TRBV19
size: many
J: TRBJ2-2
CDR3: CASSDQGQGTGELFF
DNA: TGTGCCAGTAGTGACCAAGGACAGGGGACCGGGGAGCTGTTTTTT

D: -
V: TRBV10-3
size: many
J: TRBJ2-3
CDR3: CAISADTDTQYF
DNA: TGTGCCATCAGCGCAGACACAGATACGCAGTATTTT

D: -
V: TRBV7-2
size: many
J: TRBJ2-1
CDR3: CASSFWTAYNEQFF
DNA: TGTGCCAGCAGCTTCTGGACAGCCTACAATGAGCAGTTCTTC

D: TRBD1
V: TRBV9
size: many
J: TRBJ1-6
CDR3: CASSSPGQARSPLHF
DNA: TGTGCCAGCAGCTCTCCGGGACAGGCTCGATCACCCCTCCACTTT